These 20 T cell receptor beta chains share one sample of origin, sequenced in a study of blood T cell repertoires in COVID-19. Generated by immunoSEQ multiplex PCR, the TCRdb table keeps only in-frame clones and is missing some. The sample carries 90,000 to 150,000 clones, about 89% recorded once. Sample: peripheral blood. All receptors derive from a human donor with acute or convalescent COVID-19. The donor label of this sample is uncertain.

The chain's CDR3 is CASSSRTGYTF. The CDR3 DNA reads as TGTGCCAGCAGTTCCCGGACAGGCTACACCTTC. This chain joins TRBV12-3 or TRBV12-4 and TRBJ1-2; D is possibly TRBD1 (5 bases). V lost 4 bases to trimming and J lost 8 bases, with 8 bases between them. The CDR3 consists of 11 residues.

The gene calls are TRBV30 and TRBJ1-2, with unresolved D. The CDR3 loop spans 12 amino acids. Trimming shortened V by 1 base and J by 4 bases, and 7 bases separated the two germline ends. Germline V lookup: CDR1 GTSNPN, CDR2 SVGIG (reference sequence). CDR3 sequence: CAWSGSRYGYTF. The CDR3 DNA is TGTGCCTGGAGTGGGTCGCGCTATGGCTACACCTTC.

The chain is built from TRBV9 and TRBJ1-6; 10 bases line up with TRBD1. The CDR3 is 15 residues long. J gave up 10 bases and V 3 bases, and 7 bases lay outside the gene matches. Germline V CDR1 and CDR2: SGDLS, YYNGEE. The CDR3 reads CASSESGQGRSPLHF. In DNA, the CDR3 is TGTGCCAGCAGCGAATCGGGACAGGGGCGGTCACCCCTCCACTTT.

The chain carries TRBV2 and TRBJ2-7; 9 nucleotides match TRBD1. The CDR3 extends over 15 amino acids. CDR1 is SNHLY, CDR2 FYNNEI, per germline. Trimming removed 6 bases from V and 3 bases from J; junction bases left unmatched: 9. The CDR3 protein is CASRHRGLFNYEQYF. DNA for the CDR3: TGTGCCAGCAGACACAGGGGGCTCTTTAACTACGAGCAGTACTTC.

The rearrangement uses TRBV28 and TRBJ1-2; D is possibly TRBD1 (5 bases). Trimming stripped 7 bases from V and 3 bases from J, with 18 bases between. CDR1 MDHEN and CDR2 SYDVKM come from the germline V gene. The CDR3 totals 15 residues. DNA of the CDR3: TGTGCCAGCAAGGCCCGGGGGGGGTTCGACTATGGCTACACCTTC. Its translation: CASKARGGFDYGYTF.

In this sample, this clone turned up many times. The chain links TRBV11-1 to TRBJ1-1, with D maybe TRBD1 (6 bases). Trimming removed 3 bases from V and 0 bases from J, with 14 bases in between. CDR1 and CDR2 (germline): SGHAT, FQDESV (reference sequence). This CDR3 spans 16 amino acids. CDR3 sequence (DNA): TGTGCCAGCAGCTTCGACAGGAGTTATATGAACACTGAAGCTTTCTTT. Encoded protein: CASSFDRSYMNTEAFF. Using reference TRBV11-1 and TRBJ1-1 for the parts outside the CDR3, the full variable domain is EAEVAQSPRYKITEKSQAVAFWCDPISGHATLYWYRQILGQGPELLVQFQDESVVDDSQLPKDRFSAERLKGVDSTLKIQPAELGDSAMYLCASSFDRSYMNTEAFFGQGTRLTVV.

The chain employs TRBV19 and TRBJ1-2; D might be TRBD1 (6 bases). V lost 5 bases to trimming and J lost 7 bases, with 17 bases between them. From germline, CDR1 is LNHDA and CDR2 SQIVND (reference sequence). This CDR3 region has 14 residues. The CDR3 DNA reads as TGTGCCAGTAGTCCAATTACAGGGTACGGTGGCTACACCTTC. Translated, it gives CASSPITGYGGYTF.

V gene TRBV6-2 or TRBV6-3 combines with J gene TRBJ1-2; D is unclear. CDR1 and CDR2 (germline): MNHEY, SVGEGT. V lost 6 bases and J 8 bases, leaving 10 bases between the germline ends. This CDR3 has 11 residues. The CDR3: CASSEYEGYTF. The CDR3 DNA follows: TGTGCCAGCAGCGAGTACGAGGGCTACACCTTC.

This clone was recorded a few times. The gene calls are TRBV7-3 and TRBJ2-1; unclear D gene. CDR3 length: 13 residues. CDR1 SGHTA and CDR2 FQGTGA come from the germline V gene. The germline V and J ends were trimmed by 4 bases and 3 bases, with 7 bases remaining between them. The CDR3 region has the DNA TGTGCCAGCAGCTATACTGTCTACAATGAGCAGTTCTTC. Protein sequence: CASSYTVYNEQFF.

CDR3 bases: TGTGCCAGCTCACAGGGTCCCTATGGCTACACCTTC. Translating it yields CASSQGPYGYTF. The chain is built from TRBV19 and TRBJ1-2; TRBD1 might be the D (6 bases). From germline, CDR1 is LNHDA and CDR2 SQIVND (reference sequence). CDR3 length equals 12 residues. V was trimmed by 9 bases and J by 4 bases, leaving 12 bases between them.

CDR3 in amino acids: CAIRGTGEDYEQYF. Here the CDR3 DNA reads TGTGCCATCAGAGGGACAGGGGAGGACTACGAGCAGTACTTC. The V call is TRBV10-3, the J call TRBJ2-7; TRBD1 matches at 10 bases. CDR3 length: 14 residues. Germline V gene data show CDR1 as ENHRY and CDR2 as SYGVKD. V lost 6 bases and J lost 3; bases outside the gene matches: 5.

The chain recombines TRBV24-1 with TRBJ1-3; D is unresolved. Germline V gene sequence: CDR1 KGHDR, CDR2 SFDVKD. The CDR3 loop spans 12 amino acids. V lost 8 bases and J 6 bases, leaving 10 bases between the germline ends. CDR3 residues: CATTGSKNTIYF. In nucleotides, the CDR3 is TGTGCCACCACCGGGTCTAAAAACACCATATATTTT.

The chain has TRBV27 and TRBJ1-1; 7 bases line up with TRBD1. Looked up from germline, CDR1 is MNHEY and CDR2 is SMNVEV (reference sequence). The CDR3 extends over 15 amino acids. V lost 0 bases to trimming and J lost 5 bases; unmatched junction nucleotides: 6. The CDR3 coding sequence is TGTGCCAGCAGTTTATCCGGAGGGGGCGGGACTGAAGCTTTCTTT. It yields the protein CASSLSGGGGTEAFF.

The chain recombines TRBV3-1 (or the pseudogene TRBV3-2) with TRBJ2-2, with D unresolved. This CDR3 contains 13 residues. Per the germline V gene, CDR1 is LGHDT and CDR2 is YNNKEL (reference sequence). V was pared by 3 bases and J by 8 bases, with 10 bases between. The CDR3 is CASSHLLAGELFF. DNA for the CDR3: TGTGCCAGCAGCCATCTGCTCGCGGGGGAGCTGTTTTTT.

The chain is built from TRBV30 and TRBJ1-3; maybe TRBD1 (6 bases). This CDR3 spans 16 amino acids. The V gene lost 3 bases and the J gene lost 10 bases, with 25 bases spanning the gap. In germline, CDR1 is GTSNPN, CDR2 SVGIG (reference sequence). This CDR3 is CAWRASGTLLERTIYF. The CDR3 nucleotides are TGTGCCTGGAGGGCCTCCGGGACACTCCTCGAAAGGACCATATATTTT.

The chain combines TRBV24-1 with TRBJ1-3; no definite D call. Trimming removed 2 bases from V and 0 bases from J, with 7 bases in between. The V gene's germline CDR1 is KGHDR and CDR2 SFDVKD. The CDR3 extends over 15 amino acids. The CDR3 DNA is TGTGCCACCAGTGATTCGCGGAGCTCTGGAAACACCATATATTTT. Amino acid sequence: CATSDSRSSGNTIYF.

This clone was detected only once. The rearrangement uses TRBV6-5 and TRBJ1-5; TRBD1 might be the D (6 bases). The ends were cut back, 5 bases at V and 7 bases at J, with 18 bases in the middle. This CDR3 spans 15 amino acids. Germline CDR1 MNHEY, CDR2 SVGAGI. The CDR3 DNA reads TGTGCCAGCAGTCCCGGGCCCACAGGGCGCCAGCCCCAGCATTTT. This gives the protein CASSPGPTGRQPQHF.

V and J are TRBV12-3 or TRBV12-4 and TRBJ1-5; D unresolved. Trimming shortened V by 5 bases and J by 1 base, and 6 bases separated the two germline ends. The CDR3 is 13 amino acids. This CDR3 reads CASSDSSNQPQHF. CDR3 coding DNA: TGTGCCAGCAGTGACTCGAGCAATCAGCCCCAGCATTTT.

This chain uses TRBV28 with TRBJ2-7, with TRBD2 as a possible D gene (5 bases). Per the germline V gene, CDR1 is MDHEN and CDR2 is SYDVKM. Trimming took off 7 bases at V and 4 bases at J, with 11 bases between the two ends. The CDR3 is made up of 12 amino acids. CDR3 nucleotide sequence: TGTGCCAGCACAACTAGTACGTACGAGCAGTACTTC. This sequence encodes CASTTSTYEQYF. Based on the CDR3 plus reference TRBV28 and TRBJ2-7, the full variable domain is DVKVTQSSRYLVKRTGEKVFLECVQDMDHENMFWYRQDPGLGLRLIYFSYDVKMKEKGDIPEGYSVSREKKERFSLILESASTNQTSMYLCASTTSTYEQYFGPGTRLTVT.

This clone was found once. The DNA of the CDR3 is TGTGCCAGTAGTATCCCCGTAGGACAGGGGTCTCATGAAGCTTTCTTT. Translation: CASSIPVGQGSHEAFF. V is TRBV19 and J is TRBJ1-1; 9 nucleotides agree with TRBD1. V shed 3 bases, J shed 7 bases, and the junction held 12 bases outside the gene matches. Germline CDR1 reads LNHDA; CDR2 reads SQIVND (reference sequence). The CDR3 runs 16 residues. Using reference TRBV19 and TRBJ1-1 for the parts outside the CDR3, the full variable domain is DGGITQSPKYLFRKEGQNVTLSCEQNLNHDAMYWYRQDPGQGLRLIYYSQIVNDFQKGDIAEGYSVSREKKESFPLTVTSAQKNPTAFYLCASSIPVGQGSHEAFFGQGTRLTVV.